The sequence of this T cell receptor (beta chain) was determined in a study of T cells after posttransplantation cyclophosphamide. General study points: Skin or GI-infiltrating T cells shared few TRB sequences with blood. Donor CD8+ memory clones often dominated recipient blood repertoires at later times. TRB clonality was highly associated with recipient CMV seropositivity and reactivation.

CDR1 SGHAT and CDR2 FQNNGV come from the germline V gene. The CDR3 sequence is 15 residues long. V lost 6 bases to trimming and J lost 5 bases; unmatched junction nucleotides: 9. Treatment was busulfan-fludarabine conditioning, a marrow graft, and cyclophosphamide on days +3 and +4. The protocol was immunoSEQ multiplex PCR, while the TCRdb copy is restricted to in-frame clones and leaves out a portion. The table records tens of thousands of clones, about 90% of them present only once. A word on this clone: The antigen is unknown.

The V and J genes are TRBV11-2 and TRBJ2-3; 9 nucleotides line up with TRBD2. The source material was PBMCs, sampled about 64 days after allogeneic stem cell transplant with posttransplant cyclophosphamide. This TCR was recovered from a male patient over 55 who received an allogeneic stem cell transplant from a related donor and was CMV-positive. Part of the T cell pool may stem from the graft donor. The CDR3 bases are TGTGCCAGCAGGTTCAGCGGGGGGAAGCAAGATACGCAGTATTTT. Translating gives CASRFSGGKQDTQYF.